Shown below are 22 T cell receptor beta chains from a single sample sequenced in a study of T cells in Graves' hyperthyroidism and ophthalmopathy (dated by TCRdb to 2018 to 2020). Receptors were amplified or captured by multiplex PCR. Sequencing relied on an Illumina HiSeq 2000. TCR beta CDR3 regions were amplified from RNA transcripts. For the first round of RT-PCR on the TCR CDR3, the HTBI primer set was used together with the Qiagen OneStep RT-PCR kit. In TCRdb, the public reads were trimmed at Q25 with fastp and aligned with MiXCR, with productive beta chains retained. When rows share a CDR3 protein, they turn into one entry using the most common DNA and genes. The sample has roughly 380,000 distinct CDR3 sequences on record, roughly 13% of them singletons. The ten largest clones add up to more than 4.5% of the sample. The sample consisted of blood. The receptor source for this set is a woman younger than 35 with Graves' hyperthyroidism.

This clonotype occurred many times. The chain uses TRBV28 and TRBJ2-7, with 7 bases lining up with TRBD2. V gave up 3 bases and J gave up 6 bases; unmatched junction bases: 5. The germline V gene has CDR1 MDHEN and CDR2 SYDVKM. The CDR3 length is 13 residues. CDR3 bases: TGTGCCAGCAGTTTTATGGGGGAGGGCGAGCAGTACTTC. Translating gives CASSFMGEGEQYF.

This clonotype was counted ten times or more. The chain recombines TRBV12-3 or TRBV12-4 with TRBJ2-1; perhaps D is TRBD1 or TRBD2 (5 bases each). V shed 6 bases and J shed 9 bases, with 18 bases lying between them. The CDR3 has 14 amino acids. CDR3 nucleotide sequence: TGTGCCAGCAGACGACTGGGGGAGCTAGGTGAGCAGTTCTTC. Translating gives CASRRLGELGEQFF.

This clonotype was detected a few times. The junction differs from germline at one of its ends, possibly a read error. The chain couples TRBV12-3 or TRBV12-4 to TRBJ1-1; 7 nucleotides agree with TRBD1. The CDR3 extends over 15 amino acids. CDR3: CASTPSRDRNTGAFF. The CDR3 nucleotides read TGTGCCAGCACCCCTAGCCGGGACAGAAACACTGGAGCTTTCTTT.

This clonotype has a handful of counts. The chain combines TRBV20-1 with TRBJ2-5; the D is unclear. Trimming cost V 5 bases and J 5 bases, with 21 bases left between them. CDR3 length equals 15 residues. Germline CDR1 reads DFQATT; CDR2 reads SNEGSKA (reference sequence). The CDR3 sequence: CSASPLSAMVETQYF. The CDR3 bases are TGCAGTGCTTCACCCCTGAGCGCCATGGTGGAGACCCAGTACTTC.

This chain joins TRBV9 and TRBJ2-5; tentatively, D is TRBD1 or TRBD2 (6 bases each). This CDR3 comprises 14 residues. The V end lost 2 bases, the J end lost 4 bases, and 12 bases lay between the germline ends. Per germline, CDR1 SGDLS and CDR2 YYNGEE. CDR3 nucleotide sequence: TGTGCCAGCAGCGTCGGGGGCGGCTTAGAGACCCAGTACTTC. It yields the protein CASSVGGGLETQYF.

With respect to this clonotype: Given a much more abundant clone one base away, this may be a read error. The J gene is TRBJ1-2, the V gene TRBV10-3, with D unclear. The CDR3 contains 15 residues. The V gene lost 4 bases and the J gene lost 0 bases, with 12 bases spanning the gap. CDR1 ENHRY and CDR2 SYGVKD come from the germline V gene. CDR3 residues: CAISAGGASNYGYTF. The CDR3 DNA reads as TGTGCCATCAGTGCGGGCGGAGCCTCTAACTATGGCTACACCTTC.

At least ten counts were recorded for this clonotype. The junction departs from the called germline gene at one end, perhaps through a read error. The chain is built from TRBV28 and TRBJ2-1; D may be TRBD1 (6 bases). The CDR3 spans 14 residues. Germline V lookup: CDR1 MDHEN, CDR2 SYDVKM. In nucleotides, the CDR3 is TGTGCCAGCAGTATAACAGGGACCAGCAATGGGCAGTTCTTC. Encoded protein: CASSITGTSNGQFF.

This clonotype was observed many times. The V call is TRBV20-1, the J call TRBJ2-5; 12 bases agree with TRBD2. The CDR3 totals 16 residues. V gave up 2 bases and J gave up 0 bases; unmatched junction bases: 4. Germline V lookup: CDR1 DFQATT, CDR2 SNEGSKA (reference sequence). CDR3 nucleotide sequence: TGCAGTGCTAGAAAGGGACTAGCGGGCAACCAAGAGACCCAGTACTTC. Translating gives CSARKGLAGNQETQYF.

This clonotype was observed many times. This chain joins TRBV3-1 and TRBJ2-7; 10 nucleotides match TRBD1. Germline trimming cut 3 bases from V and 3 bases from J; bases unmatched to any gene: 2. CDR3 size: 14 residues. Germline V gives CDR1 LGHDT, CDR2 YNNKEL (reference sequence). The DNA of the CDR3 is TGTGCCAGCAGCCAGACAGGGGGCCTCTACGAGCAGTACTTC. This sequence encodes CASSQTGGLYEQYF.

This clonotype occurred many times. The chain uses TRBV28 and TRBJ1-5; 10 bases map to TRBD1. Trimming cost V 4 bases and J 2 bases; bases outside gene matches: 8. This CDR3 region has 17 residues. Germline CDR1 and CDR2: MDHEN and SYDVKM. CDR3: CASSSLLGTGGNQPQHF. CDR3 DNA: TGTGCCAGCAGTTCATTACTCGGGACAGGGGGCAATCAGCCCCAGCATTTT.

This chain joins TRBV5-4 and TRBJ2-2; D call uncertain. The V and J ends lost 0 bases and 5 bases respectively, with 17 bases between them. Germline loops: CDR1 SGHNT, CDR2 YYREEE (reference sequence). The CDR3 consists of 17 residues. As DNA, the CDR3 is TGTGCCAGCAGCTTGGCCGGCAGCGAGAGTATAACCGGGGAGCTGTTTTTT. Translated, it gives CASSLAGSESITGELFF.

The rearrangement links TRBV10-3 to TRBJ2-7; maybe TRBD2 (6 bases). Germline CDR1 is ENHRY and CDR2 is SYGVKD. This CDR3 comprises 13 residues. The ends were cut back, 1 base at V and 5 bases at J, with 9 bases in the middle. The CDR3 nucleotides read TGTGCCATCAGTGAGTTTGGACTAAACGAGCAGTACTTC. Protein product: CAISEFGLNEQYF.

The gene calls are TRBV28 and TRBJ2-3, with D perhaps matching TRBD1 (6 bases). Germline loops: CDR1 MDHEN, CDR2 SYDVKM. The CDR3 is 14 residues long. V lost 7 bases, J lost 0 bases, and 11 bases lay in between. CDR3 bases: TGTGCCAGCATCACACAGGGAAGCACAGATACGCAGTATTTT. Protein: CASITQGSTDTQYF.

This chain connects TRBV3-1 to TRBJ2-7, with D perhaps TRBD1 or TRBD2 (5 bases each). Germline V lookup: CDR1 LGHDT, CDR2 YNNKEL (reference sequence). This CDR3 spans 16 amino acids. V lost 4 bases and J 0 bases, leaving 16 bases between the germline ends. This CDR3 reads CASSRPAGAPSYEQYF. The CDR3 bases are TGTGCCAGCAGCCGCCCCGCCGGGGCTCCCTCCTACGAGCAGTACTTC.

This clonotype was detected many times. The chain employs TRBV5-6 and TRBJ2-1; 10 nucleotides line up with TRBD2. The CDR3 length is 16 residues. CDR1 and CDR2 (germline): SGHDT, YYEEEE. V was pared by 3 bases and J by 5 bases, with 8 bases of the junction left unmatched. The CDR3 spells CASSSDRTSGNNEQFF. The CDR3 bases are TGTGCCAGCAGCTCGGATCGGACTAGCGGAAACAATGAGCAGTTCTTC.

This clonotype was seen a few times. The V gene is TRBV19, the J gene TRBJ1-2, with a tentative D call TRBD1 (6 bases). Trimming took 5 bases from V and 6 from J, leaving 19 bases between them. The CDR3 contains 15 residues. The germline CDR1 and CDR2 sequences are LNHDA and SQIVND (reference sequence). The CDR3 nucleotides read TGTGCCAGTAGTCCCCGGACAGCCCAAGGGCATGGCTACACCTTC. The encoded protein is CASSPRTAQGHGYTF.

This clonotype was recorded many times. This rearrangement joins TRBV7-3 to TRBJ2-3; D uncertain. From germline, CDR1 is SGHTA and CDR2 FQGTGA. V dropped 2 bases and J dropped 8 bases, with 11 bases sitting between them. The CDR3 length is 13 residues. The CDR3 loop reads CASSLGSGVTQYF. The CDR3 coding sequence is TGTGCCAGCAGCTTAGGCTCTGGCGTTACGCAGTATTTT. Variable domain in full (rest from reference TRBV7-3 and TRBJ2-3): GAGVSQTPSNKVTEKGKYVELRCDPISGHTALYWYRQSLGQGPEFLIYFQGTGAADDSGLPNDRFFAVRPEGSVSTLKIQRTERGDSAVYLCASSLGSGVTQYFGPGTRLTVL.

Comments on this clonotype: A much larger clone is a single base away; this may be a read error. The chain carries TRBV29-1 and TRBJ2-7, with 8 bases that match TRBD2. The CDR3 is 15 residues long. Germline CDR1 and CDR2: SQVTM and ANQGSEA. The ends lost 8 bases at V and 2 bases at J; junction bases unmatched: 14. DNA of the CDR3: TGCAGCAGACATTACGGGACTAGTGGCACCTACGAGCAGTACTTC. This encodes CSRHYGTSGTYEQYF.

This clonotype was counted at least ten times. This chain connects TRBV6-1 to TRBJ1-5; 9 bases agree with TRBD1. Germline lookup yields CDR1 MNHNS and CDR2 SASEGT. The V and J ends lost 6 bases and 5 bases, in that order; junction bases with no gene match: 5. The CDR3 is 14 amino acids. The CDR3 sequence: CASRAGTGYQPQHF. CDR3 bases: TGTGCCAGCAGGGCCGGGACAGGGTATCAGCCCCAGCATTTT.

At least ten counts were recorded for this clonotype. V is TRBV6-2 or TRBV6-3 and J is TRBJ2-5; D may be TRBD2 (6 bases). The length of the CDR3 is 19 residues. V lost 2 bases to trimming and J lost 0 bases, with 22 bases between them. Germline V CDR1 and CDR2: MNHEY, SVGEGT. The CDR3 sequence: CASSYTPRRPGADQETQYF. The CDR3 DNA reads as TGTGCCAGCAGTTACACCCCGAGGAGGCCGGGAGCCGACCAAGAGACCCAGTACTTC.

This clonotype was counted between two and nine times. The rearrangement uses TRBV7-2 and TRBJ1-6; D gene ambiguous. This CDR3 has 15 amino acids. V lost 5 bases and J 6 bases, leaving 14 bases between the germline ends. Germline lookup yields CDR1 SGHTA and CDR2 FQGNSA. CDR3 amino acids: CASSPEGMINSPLHF. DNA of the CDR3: TGTGCCAGCAGCCCCGAAGGGATGATTAATTCACCCCTCCACTTT.

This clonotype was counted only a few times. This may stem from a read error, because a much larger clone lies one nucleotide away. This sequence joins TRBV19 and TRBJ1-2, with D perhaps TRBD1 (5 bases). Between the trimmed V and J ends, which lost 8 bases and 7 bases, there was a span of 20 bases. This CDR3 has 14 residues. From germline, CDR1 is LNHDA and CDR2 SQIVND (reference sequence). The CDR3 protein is CASGFLQGLSGYTF. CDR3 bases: TGTGCCAGTGGTTTCCTCCAGGGTCTCTCTGGCTACACCTTC.